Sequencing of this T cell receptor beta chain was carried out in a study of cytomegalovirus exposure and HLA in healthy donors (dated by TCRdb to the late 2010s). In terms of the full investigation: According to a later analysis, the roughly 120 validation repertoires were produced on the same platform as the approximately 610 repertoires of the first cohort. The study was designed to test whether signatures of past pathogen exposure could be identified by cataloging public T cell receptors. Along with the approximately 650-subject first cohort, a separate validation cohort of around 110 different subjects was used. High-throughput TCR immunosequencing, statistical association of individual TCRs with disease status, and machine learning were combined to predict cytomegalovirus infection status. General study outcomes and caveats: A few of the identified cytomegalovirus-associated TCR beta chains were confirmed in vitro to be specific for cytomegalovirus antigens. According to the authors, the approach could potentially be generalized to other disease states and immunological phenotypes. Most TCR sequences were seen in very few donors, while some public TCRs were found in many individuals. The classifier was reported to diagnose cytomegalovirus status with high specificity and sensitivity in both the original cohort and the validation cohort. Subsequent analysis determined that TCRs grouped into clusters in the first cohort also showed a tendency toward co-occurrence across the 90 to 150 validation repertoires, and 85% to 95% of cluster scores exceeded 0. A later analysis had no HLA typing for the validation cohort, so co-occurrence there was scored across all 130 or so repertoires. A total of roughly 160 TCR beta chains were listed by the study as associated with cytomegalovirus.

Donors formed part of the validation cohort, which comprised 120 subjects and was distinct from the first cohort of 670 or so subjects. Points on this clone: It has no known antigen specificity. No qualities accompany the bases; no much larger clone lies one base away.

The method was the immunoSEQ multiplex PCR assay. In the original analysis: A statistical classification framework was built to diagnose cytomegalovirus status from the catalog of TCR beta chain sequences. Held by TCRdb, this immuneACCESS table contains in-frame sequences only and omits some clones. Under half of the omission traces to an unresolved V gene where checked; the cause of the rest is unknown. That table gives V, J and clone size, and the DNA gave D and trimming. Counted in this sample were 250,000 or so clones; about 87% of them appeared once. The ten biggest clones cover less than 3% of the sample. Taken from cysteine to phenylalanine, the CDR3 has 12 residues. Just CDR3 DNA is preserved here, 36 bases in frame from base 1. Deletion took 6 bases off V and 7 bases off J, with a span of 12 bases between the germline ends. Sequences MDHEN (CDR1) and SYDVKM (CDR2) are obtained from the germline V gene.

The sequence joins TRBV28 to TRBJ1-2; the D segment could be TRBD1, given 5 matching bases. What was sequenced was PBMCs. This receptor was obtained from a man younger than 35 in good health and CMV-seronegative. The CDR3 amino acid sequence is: CASSLQEGGYTF. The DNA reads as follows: TGTGCCAGCAGCTTACAGGAGGGTGGCTACACCTTC.